This T cell receptor (beta chain) came from a study of cytomegalovirus exposure and HLA in healthy donors. V was pared by 0 bases and J by 3 bases, with 9 bases between. Germline CDR1 reads SGDLS; CDR2 reads YYNGEE. CDR3 size: 14 residues. Study-wide points: Previous analysis showed most TCR beta V segments were productive about 90% or about 30% of the time.

It was with 60 Vbeta and 13 Jbeta primers that the PCR ran. How the authors handled the data: Later work found around 72 million unique TCR beta chains, with 9.5 million to 14 million shared. Profiling relied on immunoSEQ multiplex PCR, and the TCRdb table lists in-frame clones only, not all of them. V and J calls and clone size are those listed in that table; D and trimming were worked out from the DNA. Of 150,000 to 200,000 clones listed, roughly 82% are singletons. Points on this clone: What it recognizes is unknown.

The sequence derives from a woman between 45 and 60 years old in good health and CMV-seropositive. The V and J genes are TRBV9 and TRBJ1-1, with D perhaps TRBD1 (5 bases). The specimen was PBMCs. The DNA for the CDR3 is TGTGCCAGCAGCGTAGCCCCGACAGACACTGAAGCTTTCTTT. This codes for CASSVAPTDTEAFF. Combining the CDR3 with reference TRBV9 and TRBJ1-1 gives the whole variable domain DSGVTQTPKHLITATGQRVTLRCSPRSGDLSVYWYQQSLDQGLQFLIQYYNGEERAKGNILERFSAQQFPDLHSELNLSSLELGDSALYFCASSVAPTDTEAFFGQGTRLTVV.